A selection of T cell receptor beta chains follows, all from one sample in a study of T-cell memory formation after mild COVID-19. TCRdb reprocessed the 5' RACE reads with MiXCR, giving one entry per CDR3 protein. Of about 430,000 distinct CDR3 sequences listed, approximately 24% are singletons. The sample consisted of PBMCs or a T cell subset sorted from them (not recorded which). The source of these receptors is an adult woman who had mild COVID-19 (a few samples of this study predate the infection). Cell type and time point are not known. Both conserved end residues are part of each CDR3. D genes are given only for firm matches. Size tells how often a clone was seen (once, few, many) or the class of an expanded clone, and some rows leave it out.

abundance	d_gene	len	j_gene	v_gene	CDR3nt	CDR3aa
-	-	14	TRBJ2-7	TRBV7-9	TGTGCCAGCAGCCGCCGGGACTCCTCCTACGAGCAGTACTTC	CASSRRDSSYEQYF
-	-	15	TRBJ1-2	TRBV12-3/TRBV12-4	TGTGCCAGCAGTATTGGACCCACGGTTAACTATGGCTACACCTTC	CASSIGPTVNYGYTF
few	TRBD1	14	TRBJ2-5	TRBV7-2	TGTGCCAGCAGGGATGGACAGGTCCAAGAGACCCAGTACTTC	CASRDGQVQETQYF
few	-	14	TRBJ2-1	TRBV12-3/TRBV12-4	TGTGCCAGCAGTTTGGAATCAATGGCTAGGGAGCAGTTCTTC	CASSLESMAREQFF
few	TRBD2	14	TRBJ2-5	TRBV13	TGTGCCAGCAGCTTACTGAGCGGGGGGGCAACCCAGTACTTC	CASSLLSGGATQYF
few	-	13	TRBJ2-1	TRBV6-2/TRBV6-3	TGTGCCAGCAGTTACTCGGAGTTTAATGAGCAGTTCTTC	CASSYSEFNEQFF
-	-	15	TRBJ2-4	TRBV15	TGTGCCACCAGCAGAGATTGGCAGACCAAAAACATTCAGTACTTC	CATSRDWQTKNIQYF
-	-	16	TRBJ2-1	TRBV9	TGTGCCAGCAGCCCAAGGGTGGGTAGCTCCTACAATGAGCAGTTCTTC	CASSPRVGSSYNEQFF
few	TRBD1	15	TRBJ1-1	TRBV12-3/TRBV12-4	TGTGCCAGCAGCCATCCGGGACAGGGTAGGACTGAAGCTTTCTTT	CASSHPGQGRTEAFF
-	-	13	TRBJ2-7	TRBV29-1	TGCAGCGCCTCCCTGCCGGGCTCCTACGAGCAGTACTTC	CSASLPGSYEQYF
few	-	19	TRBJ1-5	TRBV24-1	TGTGCCACCAGTGATTTGGGAGTCGGGCAGAAGTTTCGAAGTCAGCCCCAGCATTTT	CATSDLGVGQKFRSQPQHF
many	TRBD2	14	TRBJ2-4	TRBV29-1	TGCAGCGTCTTAGAGCGGGAACCGCCAAACATTCAGTACTTC	CSVLEREPPNIQYF
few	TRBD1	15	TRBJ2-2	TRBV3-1	TGTGCCAGCAGCCCGACAGGGGTTTATGCCGGGGAGCTGTTTTTT	CASSPTGVYAGELFF
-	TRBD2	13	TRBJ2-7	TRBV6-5	TGTGCCAGCACCCAGGGAGGGACCTACGAGCAGTACTTC	CASTQGGTYEQYF
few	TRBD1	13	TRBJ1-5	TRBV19	TGTGCCAGTTCACAGGGGTTAGATCAGCCCCAGCATTTT	CASSQGLDQPQHF
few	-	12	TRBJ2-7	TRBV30	TGTGCCTGGAGGGGGTCCTCCTACGAGCAGTACTTC	CAWRGSSYEQYF
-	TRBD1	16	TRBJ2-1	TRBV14	TGTGCCAGCAGCCAAGATTGGAGGACAGGGCTCAATGAGCAGTTCTTC	CASSQDWRTGLNEQFF
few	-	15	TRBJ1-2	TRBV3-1	TGTGCCAGCAGCCAAGACAGAGGGTATAACTATGGCTACACCTTC	CASSQDRGYNYGYTF
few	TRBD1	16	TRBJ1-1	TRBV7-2	TGTGCCAGCAGCTTAATGAGGGGACAGGGGAACACTGAAGCTTTCTTT	CASSLMRGQGNTEAFF
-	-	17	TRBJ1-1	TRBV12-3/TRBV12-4	TGTGCCAGCAGCTTCCATAGACAGAGCTTAAAGAACACTGAAGCTTTCTTT	CASSFHRQSLKNTEAFF
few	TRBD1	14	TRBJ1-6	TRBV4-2	TGTGCCAGCAGATGGGGGACAGATAATTCACCCCTCCACTTT	CASRWGTDNSPLHF